This T cell receptor (beta chain) was sequenced in a study of blood T cell repertoires in COVID-19. Study context: The analysed material was cDNA or gDNA that came from T cells, B-cell-depleted T cells, or PBMCs.

The assay was immunoSEQ multiplex PCR, and TCRdb's table has in-frame clones only and misses some. In the table there are roughly 160,000 clones, approximately 81% of which are singletons. V was shortened by 10 bases and J by 2 bases, with 15 bases between the two germline ends. This CDR3 has 13 residues. Germline CDR1 reads WNHNN; CDR2 reads SYGVQD (reference sequence). The sample comprised peripheral blood. This clonotype was obtained from a woman aged 45-65 years with COVID-19, enrolled during active disease. The rearrangement links TRBV10-1 to TRBJ2-7; D may be TRBD1 (8 bases). CDR3 bases: TGCGCCACGGGGGGACAGGCAACCTACGAGCAGTACTTC. Translated: CATGGQATYEQYF.